This T cell receptor (beta chain) was found in a study of sequential checkpoint blockade in melanoma. The wider study: First-line arms were nivolumab then ipilimumab, or the reverse, randomized 1:1.

Per the germline V gene, CDR1 is SGHDN and CDR2 is FVKESK. The CDR3 has 16 residues. The V end lost 7 bases, the J end lost 1 base, and 20 bases lay between the germline ends. Noted treatment: randomized to nivolumab then ipilimumab (arm A) or the reverse (arm B). DNA-damaging chemotherapy had not been given to any patient beforehand. PBMC sorting kept live CD3+CD8+ cells without CD19 or CD56. Profiling relied on immunoSEQ multiplex PCR, and the TCRdb table lists in-frame clones only, not all of them. The data hold around 18,000 clones, with around 66% observed a single time. This sequence was found in a human donor with melanoma. Material: CD8+ T cells sorted from blood (inferred from file names), obtained from a patient given nivolumab and ipilimumab in sequence. This rearrangement joins TRBV14 to TRBJ2-7; D call uncertain. CDR3 loop: CASTRPFSAGSYEQYF. CDR3 DNA: TGTGCCAGCACGAGACCCTTCTCGGCCGGGTCCTACGAGCAGTACTTC.